These 7 T cell receptor beta chains originate from one sample sequenced in a study of Tregs in tolerant kidney transplant recipients. Produced via immunoSEQ multiplex PCR; TCRdb's table is partial and in-frame only. This table lists approximately 31,000 clones. The material sequenced was CD8+ T cells from blood, taken before the transplant. These receptor sequences come from a human donor who received a combined kidney and bone marrow transplant.

Points on this clone: The read finishes 3 residues shy of the CDR3 end, and the germline J gene is used to complete it. The V gene is TRBV5-1, the J gene TRBJ2-2, with 8 nucleotides matching TRBD2. CDR3 size: 16 residues. Unmatched junction bases numbered 10, after V lost 3 bases and J lost 6 bases. The germline V gene has CDR1 SGHRS and CDR2 YFSETQ. CDR3 sequence: CASSYNSGESPGELFF. The CDR3 DNA, read in part, is TGCGCCAGCAGCTATAATAGCGGGGAATCCCCCGGGGAG.

About this clone itself: Read sequence stops 3 residues before the CDR3 end, and the germline J gene provides the missing end. The chain combines TRBV7-9 with TRBJ2-7; weak D call: TRBD2 (5 bases). V lost 3 bases and J 3 bases, leaving 12 bases between the germline ends. Per the germline V gene, CDR1 is SEHNR and CDR2 is FQNEAQ (reference sequence). The CDR3 totals 14 residues. The chain's CDR3 is CASSFEGGYYEQYF. The sequenced CDR3 bases are TGTGCCAGCAGCTTCGAGGGCGGGTACTACGAG.

On this clone: The read finishes 3 residues shy of the CDR3 end, and the germline J gene is used to complete it. The rearrangement joins TRBV20-1 to TRBJ2-3, with 7 bases fitting TRBD2. The CDR3 length is 15 residues. Germline CDR1 and CDR2: DFQATT and SNEGSKA (reference sequence). V trimming: 0 bases; J trimming: 5 bases; junction bases outside the gene matches: 8. CDR3 DNA (partial): TGCAGTGCTAGAGAAGCGGGACGGCGAATAGATACG. Amino acid sequence: CSAREAGRRIDT. The CDR3 as a whole reads CSAREAGRRIDTQYF.

Comments on this clone: Coverage ceases 3 residues before the CDR3 finishes, and the germline J gene fills in the end. The rearrangement joins TRBV2 to TRBJ2-3; 11 bases fit TRBD2. The V segment lost 10 bases and the J segment 6 bases; nucleotides outside the gene matches: 6. This CDR3 comprises 13 residues. Per germline, CDR1 SNHLY and CDR2 FYNNEI. CDR3 DNA, as far as it was read: TGTGCCATCCTACTAGCGGGGGAGGATACG. This translates into CAILLAGEDT. The full CDR3 protein reads CAILLAGEDTQYF.

About this clone: With the read ending 3 residues before the CDR3 end, the germline J gene is used to fill in that end. The V gene is TRBV19, the J gene TRBJ1-1; weak D call: TRBD1 (6 bases). V was shortened by 3 bases and J by 1 base, with 15 bases between the two germline ends. The V gene's germline CDR1 is LNHDA and CDR2 SQIVND (reference sequence). This CDR3 comprises 16 residues. CDR3 bases read: TGTGCCAGTAGTATTTCCCCCGACAGGACGAACACTGAA. This codes for CASSISPDRTNTE. The whole CDR3 protein is CASSISPDRTNTEAFF.

With regard to this clone: The read comes to an end 3 residues before the CDR3 does, leaving the germline J gene to fill in the end. The genes are TRBV7-8 and TRBJ1-2, with D tentatively TRBD1 (5 bases). The CDR3 sequence is 13 residues long. Germline V lookup: CDR1 SGHVS, CDR2 FQNEAQ. Trimming stripped 1 base from V and 4 bases from J, with 7 bases between. The CDR3 bases that were read are TGTGCCAGCAGCTTAGGGGGCGCCTATGGC. Amino acids: CASSLGGAYG. The complete CDR3 reads CASSLGGAYGYTF.

Comment on this clone: Coverage ceases 3 residues before the CDR3 finishes, and the germline J gene fills in the end. The J gene is TRBJ1-5, the V gene TRBV19; no firm D call. CDR1 LNHDA and CDR2 SQIVND come from the germline V gene (reference sequence). CDR3 size: 15 residues. The ends were cut back, 4 bases at V and 3 bases at J, with 13 bases in the middle. The CDR3 spells CASSTGGILNQPQHF. Incomplete CDR3 DNA: TGTGCCAGTAGTACGGGCGGGATCCTCAATCAGCCC.